One T cell receptor (beta chain) is described in this entry. Its antigen remains unknown. TCRdb reprocessed the 5' RACE reads via MiXCR and lists one record per CDR3 protein. Here the sample spans 200,000 to 300,000 distinct CDR3 sequences, over 30% being singletons. Trimming stripped 4 bases from V and 1 base from J, with 18 bases between. The CDR3 runs to 16 residues. Germline V gene lookup returns CDR1 SGHDT and CDR2 YYEEEE. The data stem from a study of CD8 T cells in ankylosing spondylitis. Study-wide points: There were earlier reports of some motif variants in reactive arthritis synovial fluid and blood.

The chain carries TRBV5-6 and TRBJ2-7; D is possibly TRBD1 (6 bases). The clonotype was recovered from a male donor with ankylosing spondylitis or in good health (not recorded which). The source material was blood, either unsorted or a sorted T cell fraction (not recorded which). The CDR3 region is CASSLLFRDTSYEQYF. Written as DNA, the CDR3 is TGTGCCAGCAGCCTCTTGTTCCGGGACACATCCTACGAGCAGTACTTC. The complete variable domain, with remaining parts taken from reference TRBV5-6 and TRBJ2-7, reads DAGVTQSPTHLIKTRGQQVTLRCSPKSGHDTVSWYQQALGQGPQFIFQYYEEEERQRGNFPDRFSGHQFPNYSSELNVNALLLGDSALYLCASSLLFRDTSYEQYFGPGTRLTVT.